The source of this TCR beta chain is a study of Graves' ophthalmopathy and Graves' hyperthyroidism. The study's findings and limits: Ophthalmopathy progression predictions by the model showed about 72% specificity and 70.59% sensitivity. Ophthalmopathy cases were distinguished from stable hyperthyroidism by a 13-signature model, reaching 85% to 90% sensitivity and around 80% specificity. Most thyroid-expanded clonotypes exceeding 0.001 frequency were also found in blood.

From germline, CDR1 is SEHNR and CDR2 FQNEAQ (reference sequence). The CDR3 sequence is 12 residues long. In the case of this clonotype: Its target is not known. The junction does not match germline at one end; this may be a read error.

The authors isolated PBMCs from 8.5 to 10 ml of fresh peripheral blood. The study amplified TCR beta CDR3 regions using RNA transcripts. Amplification began with first-round RT-PCR using HTBI primers, then second-round multiplex PCR was performed. Each CDR3 protein gets one entry after TCRdb re-called the multiplex PCR reads with MiXCR. The sample includes hundreds of thousands of distinct CDR3 sequences, roughly two fifths of them seen just once. Specimen: peripheral blood. V usage is TRBV7-9 and J usage is TRBJ2-5; D is ambiguous. The origin of this receptor is an adult man with Graves' ophthalmopathy. This CDR3 reads CASSLFQEAQYF. The CDR3 DNA reads as TGTGCCAGCAGCCTATTCCAAGAGGCCCAGTACTTC.